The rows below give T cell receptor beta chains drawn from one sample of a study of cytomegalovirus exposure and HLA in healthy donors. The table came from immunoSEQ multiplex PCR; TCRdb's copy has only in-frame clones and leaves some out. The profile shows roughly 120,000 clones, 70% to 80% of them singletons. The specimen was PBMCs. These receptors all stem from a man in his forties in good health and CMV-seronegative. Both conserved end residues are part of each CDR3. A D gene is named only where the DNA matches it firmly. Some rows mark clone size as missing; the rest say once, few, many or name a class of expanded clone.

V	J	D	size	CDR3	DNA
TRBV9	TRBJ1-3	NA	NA	CASSVGSQTSGNTIYF	TGTGCCAGCAGCGTAGGGTCGCAGACTTCTGGAAACACCATATATTTT
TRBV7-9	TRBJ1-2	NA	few	CASSLGDKLDYTF	TGTGCCAGCAGCTTAGGTGACAAGCTGGACTACACCTTC
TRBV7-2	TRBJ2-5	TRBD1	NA	CASSFRGETQYF	TGTGCCAGCAGCTTCAGGGGGGAGACCCAGTACTTC
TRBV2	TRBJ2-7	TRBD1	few	CASSVETGMTYEQYF	TGTGCCAGCAGTGTTGAGACAGGGATGACCTACGAGCAGTACTTC
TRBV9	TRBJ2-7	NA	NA	CASSARDLPYEQYF	TGTGCCAGCAGCGCCCGGGACTTACCCTACGAGCAGTACTTC
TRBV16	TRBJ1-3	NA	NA	CASSQSARDSGNTIYF	TGTGCCAGCAGCCAATCAGCCCGAGACTCTGGAAACACCATATATTTT
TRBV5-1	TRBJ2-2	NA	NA	CASSDGTRTVNTGELFF	TGCGCCAGCAGCGATGGGACCCGGACAGTAAACACCGGGGAGCTGTTTTTT
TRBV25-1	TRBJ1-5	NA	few	CASSEGGLGQPQHF	TGTGCCAGCAGTGAAGGAGGGTTAGGTCAGCCCCAGCATTTT
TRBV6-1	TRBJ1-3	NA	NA	CASSSRGNSGNTIYF	TGTGCCAGCAGTTCCCGGGGGAACTCTGGAAACACCATATATTTT
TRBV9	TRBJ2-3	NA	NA	CASSVSLGSTDTQYF	TGTGCCAGCAGCGTAAGTTTGGGCAGCACAGATACGCAGTATTTT
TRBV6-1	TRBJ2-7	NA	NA	CASSEVLVGGYEQYF	TGTGCCAGCAGTGAAGTTTTGGTGGGGGGCTACGAGCAGTACTTC
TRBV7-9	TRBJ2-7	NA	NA	CASSFPGGEQYF	TGTGCCAGCAGCTTCCCCGGCGGCGAGCAGTACTTC
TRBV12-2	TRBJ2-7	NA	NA	CASRQQSSYEQYF	TGTGCAAGTCGCCAACAAAGCTCCTACGAGCAGTACTTC
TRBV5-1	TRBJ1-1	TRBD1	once	CASSAGQPGATEAFF	TGCGCCAGCAGCGCGGGACAGCCGGGGGCCACTGAAGCTTTCTTT
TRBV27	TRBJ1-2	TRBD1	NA	CACSIRYQQGLSGYTF	TGTGCCTGCAGCATACGATACCAACAGGGGTTGAGTGGCTACACCTTC
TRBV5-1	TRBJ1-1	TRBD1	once	CASRATGQGKNTEAFF	TGCGCCAGCAGGGCAACGGGACAGGGAAAAAACACTGAAGCTTTCTTT
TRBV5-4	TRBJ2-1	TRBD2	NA	CASSLGRGGNEQFF	TGTGCCAGCAGCTTGGGTCGCGGGGGGAATGAGCAGTTCTTC
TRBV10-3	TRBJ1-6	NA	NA	CAISEGASPLHF	TGTGCCATCAGTGAAGGGGCTTCACCCCTCCACTTT
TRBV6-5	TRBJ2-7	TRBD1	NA	CASSTGEAEQYF	TGTGCCAGCAGTACAGGGGAAGCCGAGCAGTACTTC
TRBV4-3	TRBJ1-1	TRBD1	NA	CASSYGQGNTEAFF	TGCGCCAGCAGCTATGGACAGGGGAACACTGAAGCTTTCTTT
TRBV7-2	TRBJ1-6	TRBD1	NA	CASSLVGTGNNSPLHF	TGTGCCAGCAGCTTAGTAGGGACAGGGAATAATTCACCCCTCCACTTT
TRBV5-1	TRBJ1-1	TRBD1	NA	CASSLGQGAGTEAFF	TGCGCCAGCAGCTTGGGGCAGGGGGCGGGAACTGAAGCTTTCTTT